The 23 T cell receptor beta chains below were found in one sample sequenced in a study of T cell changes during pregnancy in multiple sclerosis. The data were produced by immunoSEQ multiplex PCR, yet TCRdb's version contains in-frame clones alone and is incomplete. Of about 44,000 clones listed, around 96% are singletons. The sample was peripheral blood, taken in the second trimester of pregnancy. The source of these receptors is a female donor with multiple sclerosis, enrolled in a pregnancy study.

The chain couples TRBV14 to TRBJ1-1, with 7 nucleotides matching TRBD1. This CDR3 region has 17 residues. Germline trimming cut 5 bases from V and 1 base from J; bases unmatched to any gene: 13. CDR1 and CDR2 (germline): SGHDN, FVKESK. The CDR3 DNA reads TGTGCCAGCAGCTCTCGTGACAGGGCGATGTGGAACACTGAAGCTTTCTTT. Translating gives CASSSRDRAMWNTEAFF.

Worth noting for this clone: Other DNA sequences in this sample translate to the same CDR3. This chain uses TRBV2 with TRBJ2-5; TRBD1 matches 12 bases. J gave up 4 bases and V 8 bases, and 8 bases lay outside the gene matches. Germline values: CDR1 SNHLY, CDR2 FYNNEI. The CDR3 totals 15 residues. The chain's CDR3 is CASPRDRGRRETQYF. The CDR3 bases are TGTGCCAGCCCCCGGGACAGGGGGCGAAGAGAGACCCAGTACTTC.

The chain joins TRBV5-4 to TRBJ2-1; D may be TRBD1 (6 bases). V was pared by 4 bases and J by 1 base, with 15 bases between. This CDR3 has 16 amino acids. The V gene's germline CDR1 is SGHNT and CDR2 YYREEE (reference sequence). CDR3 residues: CASSPSMTGSYNEQFF. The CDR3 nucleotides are TGTGCCAGCAGCCCCTCAATGACAGGATCCTACAATGAGCAGTTCTTC.

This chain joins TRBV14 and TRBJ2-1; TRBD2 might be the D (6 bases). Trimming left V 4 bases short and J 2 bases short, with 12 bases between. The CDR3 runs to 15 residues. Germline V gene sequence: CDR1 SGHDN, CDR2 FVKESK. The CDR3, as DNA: TGTGCCAGCAGCCCCCGGAGGGCCCCCTACAATGAGCAGTTCTTC. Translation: CASSPRRAPYNEQFF.

The CDR3 DNA follows: TGTGCCAGCAGTGGAGGGACAGGGTATTGGGGCTACACCTTC. Its translation: CASSGGTGYWGYTF. The chain carries TRBV25-1 and TRBJ1-2, with 9 nucleotides matching TRBD1. The CDR3 totals 14 residues. Trimming at V came to 4 bases and at J to 8 bases, leaving 8 bases not matched to a gene. Germline lookup yields CDR1 MGHDK and CDR2 SYGVNS.

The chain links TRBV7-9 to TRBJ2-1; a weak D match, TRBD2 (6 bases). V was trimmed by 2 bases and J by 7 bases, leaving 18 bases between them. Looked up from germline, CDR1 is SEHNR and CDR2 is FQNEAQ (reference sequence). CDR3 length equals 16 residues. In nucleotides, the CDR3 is TGTGCCAGCAGCTTAACGGGCGGGGCCATGGGAAATGAGCAGTTCTTC. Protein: CASSLTGGAMGNEQFF. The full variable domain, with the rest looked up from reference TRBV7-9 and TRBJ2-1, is DTGVSQNPRHKITKRGQNVTFRCDPISEHNRLYWYRQTLGQGPEFLTYFQNEAQLEKSRLLSDRFSAERPKGSFSTLEIQRTEQGDSAMYLCASSLTGGAMGNEQFFGPGTRLTVL.

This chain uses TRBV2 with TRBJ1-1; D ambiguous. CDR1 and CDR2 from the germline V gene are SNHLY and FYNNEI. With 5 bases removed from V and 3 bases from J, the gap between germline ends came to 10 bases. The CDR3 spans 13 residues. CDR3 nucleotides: TGTGCCAGCAGTAAATTCACGGACACTGAAGCTTTCTTT. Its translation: CASSKFTDTEAFF.

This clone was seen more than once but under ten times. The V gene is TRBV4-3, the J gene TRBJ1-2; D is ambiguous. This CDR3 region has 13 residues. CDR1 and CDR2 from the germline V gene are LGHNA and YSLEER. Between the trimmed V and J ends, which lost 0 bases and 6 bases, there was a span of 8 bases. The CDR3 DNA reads TGCGCCAGCAGCCAAGAAGGCGGCAATGGCTACACCTTC. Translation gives CASSQEGGNGYTF.

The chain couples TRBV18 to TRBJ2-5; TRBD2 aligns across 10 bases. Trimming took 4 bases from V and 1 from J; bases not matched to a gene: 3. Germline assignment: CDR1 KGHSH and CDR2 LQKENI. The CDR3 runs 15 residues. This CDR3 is CASSLSSGSQETQYF. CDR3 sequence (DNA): TGTGCCAGCTCACTCTCTAGCGGGAGCCAAGAGACCCAGTACTTC.

In nucleotides, the CDR3 is TGTGCCAGCAGCTCTGAGTGGGGCTCGGCCGTCTCTGGAAACACCATATATTTT. This gives the protein CASSSEWGSAVSGNTIYF. The chain has TRBV5-5 and TRBJ1-3; possibly TRBD1 for D (5 bases). The CDR3 runs to 18 residues. Trimming pared 3 bases from V and 0 bases from J, leaving 19 bases between. Germline CDR1 SGHKS, CDR2 YYEKEE (reference sequence).

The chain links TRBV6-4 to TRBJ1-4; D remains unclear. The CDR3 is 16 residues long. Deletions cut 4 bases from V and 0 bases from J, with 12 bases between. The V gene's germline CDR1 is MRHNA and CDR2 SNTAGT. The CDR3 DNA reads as TGTGCCAGCAGTGGGTCCGGAGGCTCAACTAATGAAAAACTGTTTTTT. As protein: CASSGSGGSTNEKLFF.

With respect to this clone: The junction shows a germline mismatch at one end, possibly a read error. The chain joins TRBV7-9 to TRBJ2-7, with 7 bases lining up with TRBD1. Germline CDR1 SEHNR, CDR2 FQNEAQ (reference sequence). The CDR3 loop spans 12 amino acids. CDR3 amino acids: CASSFTGDPLSF. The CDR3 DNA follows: TGTGCCAGCAGCTTCACAGGGGACCCCCTCAGCTTC. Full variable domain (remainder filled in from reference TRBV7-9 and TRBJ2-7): DTGVSQNPRHKITKRGQNVTFRCDPISEHNRLYWYRQTLGQGPEFLTYFQNEAQLEKSRLLSDRFSAERPKGSFSTLEIQRTEQGDSAMYLCASSFTGDPLSFGPGTRLTVT.

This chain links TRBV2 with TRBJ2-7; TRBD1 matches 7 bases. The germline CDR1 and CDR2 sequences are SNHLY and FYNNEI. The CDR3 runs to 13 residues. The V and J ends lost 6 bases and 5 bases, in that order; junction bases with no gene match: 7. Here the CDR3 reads CASRPTGSDEQYF. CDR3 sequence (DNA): TGTGCCAGCAGACCGACAGGGTCTGACGAGCAGTACTTC.

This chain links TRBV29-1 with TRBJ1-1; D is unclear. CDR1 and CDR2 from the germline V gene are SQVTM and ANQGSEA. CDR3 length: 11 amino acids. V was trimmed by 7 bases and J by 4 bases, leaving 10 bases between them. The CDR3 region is CSGGYATEAFF. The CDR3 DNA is TGCAGCGGAGGGTACGCCACTGAAGCTTTCTTT.

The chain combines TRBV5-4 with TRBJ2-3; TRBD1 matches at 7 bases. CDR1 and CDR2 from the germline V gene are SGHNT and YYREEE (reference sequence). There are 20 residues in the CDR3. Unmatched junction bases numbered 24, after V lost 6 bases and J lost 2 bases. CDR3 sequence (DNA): TGTGCCAGCATGCCCCTTATGGGAAGGGGGCGTAACCGGGACACAGATACGCAGTATTTT. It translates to CASMPLMGRGRNRDTDTQYF.

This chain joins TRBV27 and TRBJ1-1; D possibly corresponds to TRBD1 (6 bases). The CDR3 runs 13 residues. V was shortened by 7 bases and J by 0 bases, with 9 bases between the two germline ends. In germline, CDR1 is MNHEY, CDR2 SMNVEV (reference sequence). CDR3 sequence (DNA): TGTGCCAGCAAGAGGGGGATGAACACTGAAGCTTTCTTT. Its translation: CASKRGMNTEAFF.

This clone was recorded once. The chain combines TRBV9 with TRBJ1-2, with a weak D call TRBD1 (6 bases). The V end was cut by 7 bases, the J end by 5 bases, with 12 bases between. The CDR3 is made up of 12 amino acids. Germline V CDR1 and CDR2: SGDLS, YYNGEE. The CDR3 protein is CASLDSFYGYTF. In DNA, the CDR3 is TGTGCCAGCCTGGACAGCTTTTATGGCTACACCTTC.

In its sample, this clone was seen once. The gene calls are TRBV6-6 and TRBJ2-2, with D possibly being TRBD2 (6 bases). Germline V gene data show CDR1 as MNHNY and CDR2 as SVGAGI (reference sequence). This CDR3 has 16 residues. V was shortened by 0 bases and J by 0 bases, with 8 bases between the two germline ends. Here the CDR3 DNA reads TGTGCCAGCAGTTACTCGCGGGGTTCGAACACCGGGGAGCTGTTTTTT. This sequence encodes CASSYSRGSNTGELFF.

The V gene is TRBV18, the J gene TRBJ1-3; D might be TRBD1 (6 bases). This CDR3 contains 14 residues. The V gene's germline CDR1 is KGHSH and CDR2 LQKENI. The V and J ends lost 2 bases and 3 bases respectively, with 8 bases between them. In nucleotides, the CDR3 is TGTGCCAGCTCACCAACAGGGAGTGGAAACACCATATATTTT. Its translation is CASSPTGSGNTIYF. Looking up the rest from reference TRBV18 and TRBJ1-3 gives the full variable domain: NAGVMQNPRHLVRRRGQEARLRCSPMKGHSHVYWYRQLPEEGLKFMVYLQKENIIDESGMPKERFSAEFPKEGPSILRIQQVVRGDSAAYFCASSPTGSGNTIYFGEGSWLTVV.

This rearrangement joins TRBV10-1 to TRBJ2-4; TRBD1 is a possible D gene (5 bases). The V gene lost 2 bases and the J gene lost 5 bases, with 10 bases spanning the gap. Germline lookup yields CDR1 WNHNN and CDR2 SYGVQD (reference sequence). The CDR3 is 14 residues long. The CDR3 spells CASSEGRRENIQYF. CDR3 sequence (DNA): TGCGCCAGCAGTGAGGGGCGCAGGGAAAACATTCAGTACTTC.

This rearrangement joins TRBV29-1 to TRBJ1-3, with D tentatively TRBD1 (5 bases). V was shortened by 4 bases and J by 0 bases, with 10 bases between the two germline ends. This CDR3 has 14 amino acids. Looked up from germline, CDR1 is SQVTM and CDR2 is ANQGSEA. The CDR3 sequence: CSVAYRYSGNTIYF. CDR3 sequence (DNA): TGCAGCGTTGCATACAGGTACTCTGGAAACACCATATATTTT. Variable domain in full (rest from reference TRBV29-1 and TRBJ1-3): SAVISQKPSRDICQRGTSLTIQCQVDSQVTMMFWYRQQPGQSLTLIATANQGSEATYESGFVIDKFPISRPNLTFSTLTVSNMSPEDSSIYLCSVAYRYSGNTIYFGEGSWLTVV.

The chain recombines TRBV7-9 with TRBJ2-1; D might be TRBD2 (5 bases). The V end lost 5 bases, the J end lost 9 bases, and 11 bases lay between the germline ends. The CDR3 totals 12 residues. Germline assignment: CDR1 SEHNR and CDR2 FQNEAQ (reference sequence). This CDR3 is CASSPGLSEQFF. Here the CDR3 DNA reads TGTGCCAGCAGCCCCGGACTGTCTGAGCAGTTCTTC.

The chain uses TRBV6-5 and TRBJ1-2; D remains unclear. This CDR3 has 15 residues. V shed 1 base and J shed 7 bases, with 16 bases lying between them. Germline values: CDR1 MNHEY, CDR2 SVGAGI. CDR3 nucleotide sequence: TGTGCCAGCAGTTACTTGCTAGGGAGCGCATCTGGCTACACCTTC. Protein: CASSYLLGSASGYTF.